The T cell receptor (beta chain) described here comes from a study of blood T cell repertoires in COVID-19. Study-level background: T cells, B-cell-depleted T cells, or PBMCs provided the cDNA or gDNA that served as material.

V was clipped by 1 base and J by 6 bases, with 6 bases between them. The CDR3 covers 13 residues. From germline, CDR1 is SGHNT and CDR2 YENEEA. This table comes from immunoSEQ multiplex PCR, and its TCRdb copy is limited to in-frame clones, with some not included. The sample shows tens of thousands of clones, 79% of them seen only once. This TCR came from a man between 65 and 85 years old with acute or convalescent COVID-19. J is TRBJ2-2 and V is TRBV11-3; D may be TRBD1 (5 bases). Sequencing input: peripheral blood. The CDR3 DNA is TGTGCCAGCAGCTTAGGACAGCCCGGGGAGCTGTTTTTT. It codes for CASSLGQPGELFF.